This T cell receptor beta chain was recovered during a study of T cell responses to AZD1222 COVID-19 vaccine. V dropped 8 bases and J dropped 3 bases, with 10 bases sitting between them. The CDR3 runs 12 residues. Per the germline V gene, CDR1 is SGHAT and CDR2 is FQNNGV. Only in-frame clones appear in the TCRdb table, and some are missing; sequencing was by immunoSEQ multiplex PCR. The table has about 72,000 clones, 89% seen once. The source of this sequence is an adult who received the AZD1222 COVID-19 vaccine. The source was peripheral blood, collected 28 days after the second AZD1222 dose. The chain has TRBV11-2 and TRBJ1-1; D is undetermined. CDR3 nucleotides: TGTGCCAGCTGCAGGTCGGACACTGAAGCTTTCTTT. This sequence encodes CASCRSDTEAFF.